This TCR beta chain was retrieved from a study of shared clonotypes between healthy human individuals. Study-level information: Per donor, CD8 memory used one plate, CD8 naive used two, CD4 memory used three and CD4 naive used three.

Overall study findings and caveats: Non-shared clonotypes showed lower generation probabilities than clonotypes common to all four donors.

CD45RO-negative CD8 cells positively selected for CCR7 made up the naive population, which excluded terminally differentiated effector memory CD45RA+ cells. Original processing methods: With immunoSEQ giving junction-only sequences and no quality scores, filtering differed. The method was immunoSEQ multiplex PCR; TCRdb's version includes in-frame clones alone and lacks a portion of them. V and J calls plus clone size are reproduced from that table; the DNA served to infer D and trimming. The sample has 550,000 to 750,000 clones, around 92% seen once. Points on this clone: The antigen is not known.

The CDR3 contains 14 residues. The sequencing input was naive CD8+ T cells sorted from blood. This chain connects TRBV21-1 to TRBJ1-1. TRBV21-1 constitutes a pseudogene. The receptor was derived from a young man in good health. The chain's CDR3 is CASSKADRARVAFF. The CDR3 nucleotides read TGTGCCAGCAGCAAAGCGGATAGGGCGAGGGTGGCTTTCTTT.